Listed below are T cell receptor beta chains from one sample, sequenced in a study of identical twins. TCRdb recomputed calls from the 5' RACE reads with MiXCR, one row per CDR3 protein. The table shows about 700,000 distinct CDR3 sequences, with 8.5% to 9% occurring only once. These same data were also listed under a study on yellow fever vaccine responses in identical twins.

Sample: PBMCs. These TCRs come from a woman aged 18-29 years in good health. CDR3s include the opening cysteine and the closing phenylalanine or tryptophan. The order of the fields is J gene, clone size, D gene, V gene, CDR3 DNA, CDR3 protein. D genes are given only for firm matches. Only some rows state a clone size, as once, few, many or a class for expanded clones.

TRBJ2-5 | few | TRBD2 | TRBV6-1 | TGTGCCAGCAGAAGGACTAGCGGGGGGAAGAAGACCCAGTACTTC | CASRRTSGGKKTQYF
TRBJ2-2 | many | TRBD2 | TRBV12-3/TRBV12-4 | TGTGCCAGCATCCTAGCGGACACCGGGGAGCTGTTTTTT | CASILADTGELFF
TRBJ2-1 | - | TRBD2 | TRBV2 | TGTGCCAGCAGATCACTAGCGGGGGGTACAGGTGAGCAGTTCTTC | CASRSLAGGTGEQFF
TRBJ2-1 | many | - | TRBV12-3/TRBV12-4 | TGTGCCGTGGAACTTGATATGGTAGCAAGTGAGCAGTTCTTC | CAVELDMVASEQFF
TRBJ2-1 | few | TRBD2 | TRBV2 | TGTGCCAGCAGTGAAGCTAGCGGGACCTCCTACAATGAGCAGTTCTTC | CASSEASGTSYNEQFF
TRBJ2-5 | many | - | TRBV12-3/TRBV12-4 | TGTGCCAGCAGTTTTGGGGATCGGAAGACCCAGTACTTC | CASSFGDRKTQYF
TRBJ2-7 | many | - | TRBV5-1 | TGCGCCAGCAGCTATTCGACGGGAGCCCCCGAGCAGTACTTC | CASSYSTGAPEQYF
TRBJ2-1 | - | - | TRBV18 | TGTGCCAGCTCACCCATCACAGGGATCGGTGAGCAGTTCTTC | CASSPITGIGEQFF
TRBJ2-7 | many | TRBD1 | TRBV29-1 | TGCAGCGTTGAAGGACAGGGGCGGGAGCAGTACTTC | CSVEGQGREQYF
TRBJ2-1 | - | - | TRBV7-9 | TGTGCCAGCAGCCCTAGCGCCGGGACCAACTACAATGAGCAGTTCTTC | CASSPSAGTNYNEQFF
TRBJ1-6 | many | - | TRBV16 | TGTGCCAGCAGCCAAGTCCTCAGGGAGTCACCCCTCCACTTT | CASSQVLRESPLHF
TRBJ2-7 | many | - | TRBV28 | TGTGCCAGCAGCCTCGGTGGGACACCCACCTACGAGCAGTACTTC | CASSLGGTPTYEQYF
TRBJ2-5 | few | - | TRBV13 | TGTGCCAGCAGCTTAGTAGCCGACAGGTGGGAGACCCAGTACTTC | CASSLVADRWETQYF
TRBJ2-7 | few | - | TRBV7-9 | TGTGCCAGCAGCTTTTCGGACAAACTCTACGAGCAGTACTTC | CASSFSDKLYEQYF
TRBJ2-1 | few | TRBD1 | TRBV6-1 | TGTGCCAGCAGCATAGGGGGCTGGAGGCGGGACAATGAGCAGTTCTTC | CASSIGGWRRDNEQFF
TRBJ2-2 | many | - | TRBV29-1 | TGCAGCGTAAGGTTTTCCGGGGAGCTGTTTTTT | CSVRFSGELFF
TRBJ2-1 | - | TRBD1 | TRBV12-3/TRBV12-4 | TGTGCCTGCAGGCTAAGACAGGGCACGACCACATCCTACAATGAGCAGTTCTTC | CACRLRQGTTTSYNEQFF
TRBJ1-1 | - | - | TRBV20-1 | TGCAGTGCTAGGATTGTAGGGGACACTGAAGCTTTCTTT | CSARIVGDTEAFF
TRBJ2-7 | - | TRBD1 | TRBV29-1 | TGCAGCGTTGAAGTACAGGGGGCCTACGAGCAGTACTTC | CSVEVQGAYEQYF
TRBJ2-3 | - | TRBD2 | TRBV5-1 | TGCGCCAGCAGTTTAGCGGGGACGCCAGGTGCGGGAGATACGCAGTATTTT | CASSLAGTPGAGDTQYF
TRBJ1-2 | many | - | TRBV20-1 | TGCAGTGCACGAACAGATGTAGGTGGCTACACCTTC | CSARTDVGGYTF
TRBJ1-1 | many | TRBD1 | TRBV12-3/TRBV12-4 | TGTGCCAGCAGCTACAGGGGGGACACTGAAGCTTTCTTT | CASSYRGDTEAFF
TRBJ2-1 | - | - | TRBV7-2 | TGTGCCAGCAGCCCGCCACGGCAGGGCCCCGATGAGCAGTTCTTC | CASSPPRQGPDEQFF
TRBJ2-3 | many | - | TRBV7-2 | TGTGCCAGCAGCTTAGCGCTCGAGGTGGGAGATACGCAGTATTTT | CASSLALEVGDTQYF
TRBJ2-1 | - | TRBD1 | TRBV3-1 | TGTGCCAGCAGCCAAGTGACAGGGGGCGCCCAGTTCTTC | CASSQVTGGAQFF
TRBJ2-1 | - | TRBD2 | TRBV25-1 | TGTGCCAGCAGTGAATGGGATAGCGGGGACAATGAGCAGTTCTTC | CASSEWDSGDNEQFF
TRBJ1-1 | many | - | TRBV4-3 | TGCGCCAGCAGCCAAGATAAGAACACTGAAGCTTTCTTT | CASSQDKNTEAFF
TRBJ2-7 | few | TRBD1 | TRBV7-9 | TGTGCCAGCAGGTCCGGGACAGTAAATCACGAGCAGTACTTC | CASRSGTVNHEQYF
TRBJ2-1 | - | - | TRBV10-3 | TGTGCCATCAGTGAGTCTTATGATGAGCAGTTCTTC | CAISESYDEQFF
TRBJ2-7 | - | - | TRBV7-2 | TGTGCCAGCAGCTTAGTGTTCCAGAGATACACCTACGAGCAGTACTTC | CASSLVFQRYTYEQYF
TRBJ2-5 | - | - | TRBV2 | TGTGCCAGCGCAAGAAAGGGGGCCCGGGACTTAATTCAAGAGACCCAGTACTTC | CASARKGARDLIQETQYF
TRBJ2-1 | few | - | TRBV5-1 | TGCGCCAGCAGCCAGCCTTCGGGGACGGGAAACAATGAGCAGTTCTTC | CASSQPSGTGNNEQFF
TRBJ1-5 | - | - | TRBV9 | TGTGCCAGCAGTTCAGGGGTAGTTGCGCAGCCCCAGCATTTT | CASSSGVVAQPQHF
TRBJ2-6 | many | - | TRBV12-3/TRBV12-4 | TGTGCCAGCAGTTTAGTAAACTCGGGGTCTGGGGCCAACGTCCTGACTTTC | CASSLVNSGSGANVLTF
TRBJ2-2 | many | - | TRBV5-6 | TGTGCCAGCAGCTTCCTTGACAGGAACACCGGGGAGCTGTTTTTT | CASSFLDRNTGELFF
TRBJ2-7 | many | - | TRBV6-2/TRBV6-3 | TGTGCCAGCAGTGACCCCGGGGGCACCGAAGGCAGGGAGCAGTACTTC | CASSDPGGTEGREQYF
TRBJ2-5 | - | - | TRBV3-1 | TGTGCCAGCAGCCAGAGGGAACAAGGGCCCTTGGAGACCCAGTACTTC | CASSQREQGPLETQYF
TRBJ2-1 | many | - | TRBV12-3/TRBV12-4 | TGTGCCAGCAGTCCCGGGGTCGTGAGGGGTGAGCAGTTCTTC | CASSPGVVRGEQFF
TRBJ1-5 | - | - | TRBV12-3/TRBV12-4 | TGTGCCAGCAGTTGGCGGGGATCGGAGCCCCAGCATTTT | CASSWRGSEPQHF
TRBJ2-3 | few | TRBD1 | TRBV6-2/TRBV6-3 | TGTGCCAGCAGTTCCTTCCGGGACAGGGGTGCAGATACGCAGTATTTT | CASSSFRDRGADTQYF
TRBJ2-5 | few | - | TRBV29-1 | TGCAGCGTTGACTGGGGCTTCGAGACCCAGTACTTC | CSVDWGFETQYF
TRBJ2-1 | - | - | TRBV6-6 | TGTGCCAGCCTCCGCGGGGCGGGGGAGCAGTTCTTC | CASLRGAGEQFF
TRBJ2-1 | - | - | TRBV10-3 | TGTGCCATCAGTGAAGGGGGAGAGCAGTTCTTC | CAISEGGEQFF
TRBJ2-1 | few | TRBD1 | TRBV19 | TGTGCCAGTAGTACAACGGGACAGACGATCAATGAGCAGTTCTTC | CASSTTGQTINEQFF
TRBJ2-2 | many | - | TRBV10-3 | TGTGCCATCAGTGAGCATTTGGACCCCGGGGGGCGTACGGACCGAGCCGGGGAGCTGTTTTTT | CAISEHLDPGGRTDRAGELFF
TRBJ2-1 | many | TRBD1 | TRBV6-2/TRBV6-3 | TGTGCCAGCAGTACCTCCGGGACAGGGGGTCTGTTCGAGTTCTTC | CASSTSGTGGLFEFF
TRBJ2-1 | few | - | TRBV2 | TGTGCCAGCAGTCAGAGACAGACCTACAATGAGCAGTTCTTC | CASSQRQTYNEQFF
TRBJ2-1 | many | - | TRBV24-1 | TGTGCCACCAGTGAGGTGGGGAAGGCCTACAATGAGCAGTTCTTC | CATSEVGKAYNEQFF